The rows below give T cell receptor beta chains drawn from one sample of a study of shared clonotypes between healthy human individuals. TCRdb keeps only in-frame clones here, not all; method: immunoSEQ multiplex PCR. The repertoire includes fewer than 500,000 clones, approximately 79% of them detected once, and approximately 13% sits in the top ten. Sequencing was performed on PBMCs. The receptor source for this set is a woman aged 40-49 years in good health. Some clones in this sample may be carry-over from other donors' samples. Each CDR3 is given with its conserved first and last residue. Fields, in order: D gene, J gene, clone size, CDR3 length, V gene, CDR3 protein, CDR3 DNA. The D gene is left open where the match is weak. For some rows the clone size is stated as once, few or many, or as a class when expanded; others skip it.

.,TRBJ1-2,.,15,TRBV19,CASRGPIGRAYGYTF,TGTGCCAGCCGCGGTCCTATAGGGAGGGCTTATGGCTACACCTTC
.,TRBJ1-4,few,15,TRBV28,CASWPTAATNEKLFF,TGTGCCAGTTGGCCGACAGCTGCAACTAATGAAAAACTGTTTTTT
TRBD1,TRBJ1-2,many,14,TRBV5-4,CASSLTGVNYGYTF,TGTGCCAGCAGTCTGACAGGGGTTAACTATGGCTACACCTTC
.,TRBJ1-5,.,16,TRBV6-1,CASSEGGGKFNQPQHF,TGTGCCAGCAGTGAAGGTGGGGGGAAGTTTAATCAGCCCCAGCATTTT
TRBD1,TRBJ2-5,.,15,TRBV11-2,CASSDLTGYEETQYF,TGTGCCAGCAGCGATTTGACAGGGTACGAGGAGACCCAGTACTTC
.,TRBJ2-7,.,13,TRBV7-2,CASSLGGVSEQYF,TGTGCCAGCAGCTTAGGAGGGGTTAGCGAGCAGTACTTC
TRBD2,TRBJ2-1,.,16,TRBV7-3,CASSQNGGSSYNEQFF,TGTGCCAGCAGCCAGAATGGCGGGAGCTCCTACAATGAGCAGTTCTTC
.,TRBJ2-2,.,11,TRBV18,CASSDTGELFF,TGTGCCAGCTCAGACACCGGGGAGCTGTTTTTT
TRBD2,TRBJ2-7,.,15,TRBV7-3,CASSLGLAGVYEQYF,TGTGCCAGCAGCTTAGGACTAGCGGGAGTTTACGAGCAGTACTTC
.,TRBJ2-1,.,15,TRBV7-9,CASSRTGGGYNEQFF,TGTGCCAGCAGCCGAACAGGTGGGGGCTACAATGAGCAGTTCTTC
TRBD1,TRBJ1-4,.,19,TRBV5-8,CASSLHRDRGGLTNEKLFF,TGTGCCAGCAGCTTGCACCGGGACAGGGGAGGATTAACTAATGAAAAACTGTTTTTT
TRBD2,TRBJ2-7,.,15,TRBV7-2,CASSPAGASDYEQYF,TGTGCCAGCAGCCCAGCGGGGGCTAGCGACTACGAGCAGTACTTC
.,TRBJ2-7,.,14,TRBV4-3,CASSQGSGTYEQYF,TGCGCCAGCAGCCAAGGTAGCGGAACCTACGAGCAGTACTTC
.,TRBJ2-1,.,19,TRBV30,CAWSVVRGSYSSSYNEQFF,TGTGCCTGGAGTGTGGTAAGGGGTTCCTATTCTTCCTCCTACAATGAGCAGTTCTTC
TRBD1,TRBJ1-2,.,16,TRBV19,CARPYRGDRERYGYTF,TGTGCCAGACCGTATAGGGGGGACAGGGAACGCTATGGCTACACCTTC
.,TRBJ2-7,.,13,TRBV18,CASSEASSYEQYF,TGTGCCAGCTCTGAGGCCAGTTCCTACGAGCAGTACTTC
.,TRBJ2-2,.,14,TRBV5-1,CASSLFRTTGELFF,TGCGCCAGCAGCTTGTTCAGGACCACCGGGGAGCTGTTTTTT
.,TRBJ2-1,.,16,TRBV27,CASSFRESSSYNEQFF,TGTGCCAGCAGTTTTCGAGAGTCGAGCTCCTACAATGAGCAGTTCTTC
TRBD1,TRBJ2-5,.,13,TRBV19,CASSIGTEETQYF,TGTGCCAGTAGTATTGGGACAGAAGAGACCCAGTACTTC
.,TRBJ1-2,.,13,TRBV27,CASSLGPGYGYTF,TGTGCCAGCAGTTTAGGTCCGGGGTATGGCTACACCTTC
TRBD2,TRBJ2-3,.,15,TRBV11-2,CASSRSGRGTDTQYF,TGTGCCAGCAGCCGTAGCGGGAGGGGCACAGATACGCAGTATTTT
TRBD1,TRBJ2-3,.,14,TRBV7-3,CASSPEGATDTQYF,TGTGCCAGCAGCCCCGAGGGGGCAACAGATACGCAGTATTTT
.,TRBJ2-7,few,11,TRBV28,CASREGYEQYF,TGTGCCAGCAGAGAAGGGTACGAGCAGTACTTC
.,TRBJ2-1,.,13,TRBV4-1,CASSQAGDRKQFF,TGCGCCAGCAGCCAAGCGGGAGACCGAAAGCAGTTCTTC
TRBD2,TRBJ2-1,.,16,TRBV4-3,CASSPQGAGVVDEQFF,TGCGCCAGCAGCCCCCAAGGGGCGGGAGTTGTCGATGAGCAGTTCTTC
.,TRBJ2-1,.,15,TRBV11-3,CASSLEVSPYNEQFF,TGTGCCAGCAGCTTAGAAGTTTCCCCCTACAATGAGCAGTTCTTC
TRBD2,TRBJ2-3,once,13,TRBV15,CATSRERLAGVYF,TGTGCCACCAGCAGAGAACGACTAGCGGGAGTTTATTTT
.,TRBJ2-2,.,15,TRBV2,CASSENGGSFGELFF,TGTGCCAGCAGTGAAAATGGAGGGAGTTTCGGGGAGCTGTTTTTT
.,TRBJ2-7,.,11,TRBV7-2,CASSPREEQYF,TGTGCCAGCAGCCCCAGAGAAGAGCAGTACTTC
TRBD1,TRBJ1-2,.,13,TRBV30,CAWSAGGFGGYTF,TGTGCCTGGAGTGCAGGGGGTTTCGGGGGCTACACCTTC
.,TRBJ1-5,.,12,TRBV9,CASSGNEGPQHF,TGTGCCAGCAGCGGGAACGAGGGGCCCCAGCATTTT
.,TRBJ2-7,many,13,TRBV15,CATSRDTTYEQYF,TGTGCCACCAGCAGGGACACTACCTACGAGCAGTACTTC
TRBD1,TRBJ1-6,.,16,TRBV2,CASSEHTVGGWTPLHF,TGTGCCAGCAGTGAACATACTGTAGGGGGCTGGACACCCCTCCACTTT
.,TRBJ1-1,many,14,TRBV5-1,CASSLGLGNTEAFF,TGCGCCAGCAGCTTGGGACTAGGGAACACTGAAGCTTTCTTT
TRBD2,TRBJ2-1,.,15,TRBV11-3,CASSSRSSGGNEQFF,TGTGCCAGCAGCTCTCGTAGTTCGGGGGGAAATGAGCAGTTCTTC
TRBD2,TRBJ2-7,.,17,TRBV5-1,CASSPRLAGGASYEQYF,TGCGCCAGCAGCCCCAGACTAGCGGGAGGCGCCTCCTACGAGCAGTACTTC
.,TRBJ2-2,.,13,TRBV9,CASSVSYTGELFF,TGTGCCAGCAGCGTATCCTACACCGGGGAGCTGTTTTTT
TRBD1,TRBJ1-1,.,16,TRBV5-5,CASSSLAGGSTTEAFF,TGTGCCAGCAGCTCCCTGGCAGGGGGTTCGACCACTGAAGCTTTCTTT
.,TRBJ2-1,.,16,TRBV18,CASSPIKQGLGNEQFF,TGTGCCAGCTCACCGATCAAACAGGGTTTGGGCAATGAGCAGTTCTTC
TRBD1,TRBJ2-1,once,14,TRBV25-1,CASNEGQDYNEQFF,TGTGCCAGCAATGAGGGACAGGACTACAATGAGCAGTTCTTC
TRBD2,TRBJ2-5,once,17,TRBV2,CASSPGLAGAYQETQYF,TGTGCCAGCAGTCCGGGACTAGCGGGAGCTTACCAAGAGACCCAGTACTTC
.,TRBJ2-5,.,15,TRBV28,CASSSGGRIQETQYF,TGTGCCAGCAGTTCCGGCGGACGGATCCAAGAGACCCAGTACTTC
.,TRBJ2-1,.,17,TRBV27,CASRGRIGRRSYNEQFF,TGTGCCAGCAGGGGCCGGATAGGGCGGCGCTCCTACAATGAGCAGTTCTTC
TRBD2,TRBJ2-5,.,14,TRBV7-8,CASSFRGGQETQYF,TGTGCCAGCAGCTTCCGCGGGGGTCAAGAGACCCAGTACTTC
.,TRBJ2-1,.,16,TRBV5-4,CASSPPGHAPYNEQFF,TGTGCCAGCAGCCCCCCGGGACATGCACCCTACAATGAGCAGTTCTTC
.,TRBJ2-7,.,13,TRBV5-6,CASSGGLTYEQYF,TGTGCCAGCAGCGGTGGTCTTACCTACGAGCAGTACTTC
.,TRBJ2-4,.,16,TRBV6-6,CASSYSLLGQRNIQYF,TGTGCCAGCAGTTACTCGTTACTGGGCCAAAGAAACATTCAGTACTTC
TRBD2,TRBJ2-1,.,18,TRBV4-3,CASSQNPPTSGNYNEQFF,TGCGCCAGCAGCCAAAACCCACCCACGAGCGGGAACTACAATGAGCAGTTCTTC